This is a list of T cell receptor beta chains from one sample in a study of blood T cell repertoires in COVID-19. Assay used: immunoSEQ multiplex PCR; TCRdb lists only in-frame clones, some missing. The sample consists of fewer than 250,000 clones, around nine tenths of them appearing once. The sample taken for sequencing was peripheral blood. Receptors were obtained from a man under 40 with acute or convalescent COVID-19. CDR3s include the opening cysteine and the closing phenylalanine or tryptophan. Fields, in order: D gene, V gene, CDR3 length, J gene, clone size, CDR3 DNA, CDR3 protein. A D gene is named only where the DNA matches it firmly. Only part of the rows carry a size: once, few, many, or a class if the clone is expanded.

d_call: NA; v_call: TRBV27; cdr3_length: 8; j_call: TRBJ2-7; clone_size: NA; cdr3_nt: TGTGCCAGAGACCACAGTTTGTTT; cdr3_aa: CARDHSLF
d_call: TRBD2; v_call: TRBV27; cdr3_length: 15; j_call: TRBJ2-1; clone_size: once; cdr3_nt: TGTGCCAGCAGTCCCCTAGCGGGGGCCGTAAATGAGCAGTTCTTC; cdr3_aa: CASSPLAGAVNEQFF
d_call: TRBD1; v_call: TRBV5-6; cdr3_length: 15; j_call: TRBJ1-2; clone_size: NA; cdr3_nt: TGTGCCAGCAGCTTGTCCGGGACAGCTAACTATGGCTACACCTTC; cdr3_aa: CASSLSGTANYGYTF
d_call: NA; v_call: TRBV2; cdr3_length: 15; j_call: TRBJ2-4; clone_size: NA; cdr3_nt: TGTGCCAGCAGTGAAGACCGGACACCAAAAAACATTCAGTACTTC; cdr3_aa: CASSEDRTPKNIQYF
d_call: NA; v_call: TRBV5-1; cdr3_length: 15; j_call: TRBJ2-5; clone_size: NA; cdr3_nt: TGCGCCAGCAGCTACTTCAGGGTGACAGAAGAGACCCAGTACTTC; cdr3_aa: CASSYFRVTEETQYF
d_call: TRBD1; v_call: TRBV5-1; cdr3_length: 13; j_call: TRBJ1-1; clone_size: NA; cdr3_nt: TGCGCCAGCAGGGACAGGGCGAACACTGAAGCTTTCTTT; cdr3_aa: CASRDRANTEAFF
d_call: NA; v_call: TRBV6-4; cdr3_length: 14; j_call: TRBJ1-5; clone_size: NA; cdr3_nt: TGTGCCAGCACCAGACAGGCTGGGGGTAGTACCCAGCATTTT; cdr3_aa: CASTRQAGGSTQHF
d_call: NA; v_call: TRBV24-1; cdr3_length: 13; j_call: TRBJ2-1; clone_size: NA; cdr3_nt: TGTGCCACAAGGGGGGGGTCCTACAATGAGCAGTTCTTC; cdr3_aa: CATRGGSYNEQFF
d_call: TRBD1; v_call: TRBV28; cdr3_length: 17; j_call: TRBJ1-1; clone_size: NA; cdr3_nt: TGTGCCAGCAGCTTTATCCCGACGAGGGGGCTAAGGACTGAAGCTTTCTTT; cdr3_aa: CASSFIPTRGLRTEAFF
d_call: TRBD1; v_call: TRBV6-5; cdr3_length: 12; j_call: TRBJ2-7; clone_size: NA; cdr3_nt: TGTGCCAGCAGCCGGGACAGCTACGAGCAGTACTTC; cdr3_aa: CASSRDSYEQYF
d_call: TRBD1; v_call: TRBV2; cdr3_length: 14; j_call: TRBJ1-5; clone_size: NA; cdr3_nt: TGTGCCAGCAGGGGGACAGTAATAAATCAGCCCCAGCATTTT; cdr3_aa: CASRGTVINQPQHF
d_call: TRBD1; v_call: TRBV7-8; cdr3_length: 14; j_call: TRBJ2-7; clone_size: NA; cdr3_nt: TGTGCCAGCACACCGGGACAGGGGTTTCGGGAGCAGTACTTC; cdr3_aa: CASTPGQGFREQYF
d_call: TRBD2; v_call: TRBV2; cdr3_length: 16; j_call: TRBJ2-5; clone_size: NA; cdr3_nt: TGTGCCAGCATTAGGACTAGCGGGAGGGCCCGGGAGACCCAGTACTTC; cdr3_aa: CASIRTSGRARETQYF
d_call: NA; v_call: TRBV6-5; cdr3_length: 13; j_call: TRBJ2-7; clone_size: NA; cdr3_nt: TGTGCCAGCAGGGAGTTGATAAACTACGAGCAGTACTTC; cdr3_aa: CASRELINYEQYF
d_call: TRBD1; v_call: TRBV28; cdr3_length: 16; j_call: TRBJ1-6; clone_size: once; cdr3_nt: TGTGCCAGCAGTTCAAGGTTGGGACAGTTAAACTCACCCCTCCACTTT; cdr3_aa: CASSSRLGQLNSPLHF
d_call: NA; v_call: TRBV19; cdr3_length: 13; j_call: TRBJ1-1; clone_size: NA; cdr3_nt: TGTGCCAGTAGTATGGACAGAAACACTGAAGCTTTCTTT; cdr3_aa: CASSMDRNTEAFF
d_call: TRBD1; v_call: TRBV18; cdr3_length: 15; j_call: TRBJ2-7; clone_size: once; cdr3_nt: TGTGCCAGCTCGCCCCAGGGGGCTCGCCCTGGCGAGCAGTACTTC; cdr3_aa: CASSPQGARPGEQYF
d_call: TRBD1; v_call: TRBV6-2/TRBV6-3; cdr3_length: 14; j_call: TRBJ2-7; clone_size: NA; cdr3_nt: TGTGCCAGCAGTTACTGGACAGGCGGCGACGAGCAGTACTTC; cdr3_aa: CASSYWTGGDEQYF
d_call: NA; v_call: TRBV15; cdr3_length: 13; j_call: TRBJ1-3; clone_size: NA; cdr3_nt: TGTGCCACCAGCAGGGAGGATGGAAACACCATATATTTT; cdr3_aa: CATSREDGNTIYF
d_call: NA; v_call: TRBV28; cdr3_length: 13; j_call: TRBJ1-2; clone_size: NA; cdr3_nt: TGTGCCAGCAGTACAATGACAGTCTATGGCTACACCTTC; cdr3_aa: CASSTMTVYGYTF
d_call: TRBD2; v_call: TRBV4-2; cdr3_length: 16; j_call: TRBJ2-3; clone_size: NA; cdr3_nt: TGTGCCAGCAGCCCGGAGCTAGCGGGGGGCACAGATACGCAGTATTTT; cdr3_aa: CASSPELAGGTDTQYF
d_call: NA; v_call: TRBV7-6; cdr3_length: 14; j_call: TRBJ2-5; clone_size: NA; cdr3_nt: TGTGCCAGCAGCTTCGGGCAGGGGAAGCAGACCCAGTACTTC; cdr3_aa: CASSFGQGKQTQYF
d_call: NA; v_call: TRBV4-1; cdr3_length: 16; j_call: TRBJ1-5; clone_size: once; cdr3_nt: TGCGCCAGCAGCCACCGAATTACATATAGCAATCAGCCCCAGCATTTT; cdr3_aa: CASSHRITYSNQPQHF